Reported below is one TCR beta chain. Antigen specificity is unknown. The data are from a study of memory CD4+ T cells and cytomegalovirus serostatus. Study background: Donors were healthy Belgian adults, 9 or 10 CMV seropositive and approximately 23 seronegative. Study-level points and caveats: Of 150 to 200 reported CMV TCRbeta sequences, 55 to 80 were found in memory CD4+ repertoires.

Assay: immunoSEQ multiplex PCR; the TCRdb copy retains only in-frame clones and omits some. The data hold tens of thousands of clones, with 75% to 90% observed a single time. This CDR3 is built from 13 residues. Germline loops: CDR1 MNHEY, CDR2 SVGAGI. V lost 6 bases and J 5 bases, leaving 13 bases between the germline ends. The sort gate was single viable CD3+CD4+CD8-CD45RO+ cells for memory CD4+ T cells. Serum IgG to CMV pp150, pp28, p38 and p52 defined serostatus. The chain employs TRBV6-5 and TRBJ1-2, with D possibly matching TRBD1 (5 bases). Sample: memory CD4+ T cells from blood. This TCR came from an adult in good health and CMV-seronegative. CDR3 in DNA: TGTGCCAGCAGCCCTGGACATGGATATGGCTACACCTTC. Amino acids: CASSPGHGYGYTF.